This TCR beta chain was profiled in a study of shared clonotypes between healthy human individuals. This table comes from immunoSEQ multiplex PCR, and its TCRdb copy is limited to in-frame clones, with some not included. The table records more than 2 million clones, 95% of them present only once. Germline CDR1 reads SEHNR; CDR2 reads FQNEAQ (reference sequence). The ends were cut back, 1 base at V and 6 bases at J, with 11 bases in the middle. The length of the CDR3 is 14 residues. Study results and caveats: A reduction in generation probabilities was seen for non-shared clonotypes relative to those shared by all four donors.

In the case of this clone: The antigen is not known.

The sequence derives from a man aged 18 to 35 in good health. Sequenced sample: naive CD4+ T cells sorted from blood. Subset given: CD45RA+ positively selected. The chain couples TRBV7-9 to TRBJ2-3; D gene unclear. This CDR3 is CASSLVQNADTQYF. The CDR3 coding sequence is TGTGCCAGCAGCTTAGTTCAGAACGCGGATACGCAGTATTTT. Looking up the rest from reference TRBV7-9 and TRBJ2-3 gives the full variable domain: DTGVSQNPRHKITKRGQNVTFRCDPISEHNRLYWYRQTLGQGPEFLTYFQNEAQLEKSRLLSDRFSAERPKGSFSTLEIQRTEQGDSAMYLCASSLVQNADTQYFGPGTRLTVL.